This TCR beta chain was retrieved from a study of shared clonotypes between healthy human individuals. Study-level points and caveats: Generally, naive subsets (rather than memory subsets) showed larger estimated richness.

Worth noting for this clone: Its target is unknown.

V lost 6 bases and J lost 5, with 13 bases in between. The CDR3 extends over 13 amino acids. Germline CDR1 SEHNR, CDR2 FQNEAQ (reference sequence). How the authors handled the data: ImmunoSEQ only sent back junction sequences with no quality scores, so filtering was done differently. The assay was immunoSEQ multiplex PCR, and TCRdb's table has in-frame clones only and misses some. That table gives V, J and clone size, and the DNA gave D and trimming. Of some 2 million clones in the sample, around 96% were seen once. Naive-designated CD8 cells lacked CD45RO, were positively enriched for CCR7, and omitted terminally differentiated effector memory CD45RA+ cells.

The genes are TRBV7-9 and TRBJ1-1, with a weak D call TRBD1 (6 bases). This receptor was obtained from a man between 18 and 29 years old in good health. Sequenced input: naive CD8+ T cells sorted from blood. In DNA form, the CDR3 reads TGTGCCAGCAGATTCAGGGGCGGAACTGAAGCTTTCTTT. It specifies CASRFRGGTEAFF.